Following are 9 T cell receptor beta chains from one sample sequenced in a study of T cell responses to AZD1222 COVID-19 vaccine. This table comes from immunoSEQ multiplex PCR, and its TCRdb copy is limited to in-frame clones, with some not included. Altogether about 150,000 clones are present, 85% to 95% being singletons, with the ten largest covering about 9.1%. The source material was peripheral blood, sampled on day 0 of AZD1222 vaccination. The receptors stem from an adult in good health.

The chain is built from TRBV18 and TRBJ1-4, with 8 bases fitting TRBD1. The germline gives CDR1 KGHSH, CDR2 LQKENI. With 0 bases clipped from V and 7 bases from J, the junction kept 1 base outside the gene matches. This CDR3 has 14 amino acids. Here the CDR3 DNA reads TGTGCCAGCTCACCACCGACAGGGGCTGAAAAACTGTTTTTT. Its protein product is CASSPPTGAEKLFF.

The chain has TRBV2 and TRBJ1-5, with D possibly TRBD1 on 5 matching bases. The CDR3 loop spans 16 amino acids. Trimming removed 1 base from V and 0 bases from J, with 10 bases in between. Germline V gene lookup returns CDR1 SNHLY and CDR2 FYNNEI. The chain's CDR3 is CASSEVGGISNQPQHF. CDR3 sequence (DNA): TGTGCCAGCAGTGAAGTGGGGGGAATTAGCAATCAGCCCCAGCATTTT.

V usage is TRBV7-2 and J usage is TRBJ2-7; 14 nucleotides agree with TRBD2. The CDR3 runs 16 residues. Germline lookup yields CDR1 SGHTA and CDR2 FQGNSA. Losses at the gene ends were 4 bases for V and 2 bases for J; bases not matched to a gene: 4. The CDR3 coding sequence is TGTGCCAGCAGCTCGATGACTAGCGGGGGGGCCTACGAGCAGTACTTC. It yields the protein CASSSMTSGGAYEQYF. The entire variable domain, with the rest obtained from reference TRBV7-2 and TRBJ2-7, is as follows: GAGVSQSPSNKVTEKGKDVELRCDPISGHTALYWYRQSLGQGLEFLIYFQGNSAPDKSGLPSDRFSAERTGGSVSTLTIQRTQQEDSAVYLCASSSMTSGGAYEQYFGPGTRLTVT.

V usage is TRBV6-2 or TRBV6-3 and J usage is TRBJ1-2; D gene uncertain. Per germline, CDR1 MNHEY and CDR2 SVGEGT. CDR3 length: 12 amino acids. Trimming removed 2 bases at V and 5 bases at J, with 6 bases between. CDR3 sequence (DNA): TGTGCCAGCAGTTACGATGCGTATGGCTACACCTTC. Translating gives CASSYDAYGYTF.

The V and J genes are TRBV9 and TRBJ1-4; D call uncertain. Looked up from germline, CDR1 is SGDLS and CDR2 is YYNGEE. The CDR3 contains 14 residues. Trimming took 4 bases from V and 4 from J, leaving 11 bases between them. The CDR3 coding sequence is TGTGCCAGCAGCTTAGAGGGAAATAATGAAAAACTGTTTTTT. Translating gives CASSLEGNNEKLFF.

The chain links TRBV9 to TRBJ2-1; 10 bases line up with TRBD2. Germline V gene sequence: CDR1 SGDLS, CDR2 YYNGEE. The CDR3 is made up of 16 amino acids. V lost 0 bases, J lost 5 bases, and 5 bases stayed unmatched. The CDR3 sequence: CASSVDGLAVDNEQFF. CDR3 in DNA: TGTGCCAGCAGCGTAGATGGACTAGCGGTGGACAATGAGCAGTTCTTC. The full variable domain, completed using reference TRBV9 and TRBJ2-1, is DSGVTQTPKHLITATGQRVTLRCSPRSGDLSVYWYQQSLDQGLQFLIQYYNGEERAKGNILERFSAQQFPDLHSELNLSSLELGDSALYFCASSVDGLAVDNEQFFGPGTRLTVL.

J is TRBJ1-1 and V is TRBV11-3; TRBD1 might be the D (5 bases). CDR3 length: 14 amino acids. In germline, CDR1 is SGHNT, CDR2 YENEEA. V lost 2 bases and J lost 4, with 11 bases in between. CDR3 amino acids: CASSLRDGGTEAFF. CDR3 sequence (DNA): TGTGCCAGCAGCTTAAGGGACGGAGGCACTGAAGCTTTCTTT.

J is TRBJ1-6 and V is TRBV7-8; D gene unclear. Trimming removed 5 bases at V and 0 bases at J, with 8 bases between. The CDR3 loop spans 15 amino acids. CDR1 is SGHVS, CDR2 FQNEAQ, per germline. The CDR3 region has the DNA TGTGCCAGCAGCCCGAGTTCCTCCTATAATTCACCCCTCCACTTT. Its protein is CASSPSSSYNSPLHF.

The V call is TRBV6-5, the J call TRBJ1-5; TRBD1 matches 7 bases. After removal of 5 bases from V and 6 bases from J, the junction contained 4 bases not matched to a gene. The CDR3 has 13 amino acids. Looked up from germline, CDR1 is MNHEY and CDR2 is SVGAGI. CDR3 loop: CASSTGVSQPQHF. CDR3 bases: TGTGCCAGCAGTACAGGGGTTAGTCAGCCCCAGCATTTT.